Listed below are T cell receptor beta chains from one sample, sequenced in a study of cytomegalovirus exposure and HLA in healthy donors. Sequencing used immunoSEQ multiplex PCR; TCRdb keeps in-frame clones, though not all of them. The sample lists 95,000 to 120,000 clones; over 60% were seen once. The sample consisted of PBMCs. These receptors all stem from a man in his late teens or twenties in good health and CMV-seropositive. Each CDR3 is given with its conserved first and last residue. A D gene is named only where the DNA matches it firmly. Clone size appears in some rows only: once, few, many, or a class for an expanded clone.

d_call: NA; v_call: TRBV6-5; j_call: TRBJ1-4; clone_size: NA; cdr3_aa: CASTTNGEDEKLFF; cdr3_nt: TGTGCCAGCACCACGAACGGGGAGGATGAAAAACTGTTTTTT
d_call: NA; v_call: TRBV28; j_call: TRBJ1-1; clone_size: NA; cdr3_aa: CASSLLGGSGMNTEAFF; cdr3_nt: TGTGCCAGCAGTTTATTGGGGGGGTCTGGAATGAACACTGAAGCTTTCTTT
d_call: TRBD1; v_call: TRBV18; j_call: TRBJ1-1; clone_size: NA; cdr3_aa: CATTGESTEAFF; cdr3_nt: TGTGCCACCACAGGGGAGAGCACTGAAGCTTTCTTT
d_call: NA; v_call: TRBV5-1; j_call: TRBJ2-7; clone_size: NA; cdr3_aa: CASSPGPVSYEQYF; cdr3_nt: TGCGCCAGCAGCCCAGGCCCAGTCTCCTACGAGCAGTACTTC
d_call: NA; v_call: TRBV9; j_call: TRBJ2-1; clone_size: NA; cdr3_aa: CASSAHRDSAYNEQFF; cdr3_nt: TGTGCCAGCAGCGCCCACCGGGACTCCGCCTACAATGAGCAGTTCTTC
d_call: NA; v_call: TRBV28; j_call: TRBJ2-2; clone_size: NA; cdr3_aa: CASSPRTAPGELFF; cdr3_nt: TGTGCCAGCAGTCCTCGGACAGCTCCCGGGGAGCTGTTTTTT
d_call: TRBD1; v_call: TRBV5-6; j_call: TRBJ1-5; clone_size: NA; cdr3_aa: CASSLRQGSAMTQHF; cdr3_nt: TGTGCCAGCAGCTTGCGACAGGGGTCCGCGATGACCCAGCATTTT
d_call: TRBD2; v_call: TRBV5-1; j_call: TRBJ2-5; clone_size: NA; cdr3_aa: CASSLGSLAGGETQYF; cdr3_nt: TGCGCCAGCAGCTTGGGTAGTCTAGCGGGGGGCGAGACCCAGTACTTC
d_call: NA; v_call: TRBV5-6; j_call: TRBJ1-1; clone_size: once; cdr3_aa: CASSLVGGNTEAFF; cdr3_nt: TGTGCCAGCAGCTTGGTAGGAGGGAACACTGAAGCTTTCTTT
d_call: NA; v_call: TRBV5-1; j_call: TRBJ2-5; clone_size: few; cdr3_aa: CASSLGTRGKETQYF; cdr3_nt: TGCGCCAGCAGCTTGGGGACTCGGGGGAAAGAGACCCAGTACTTC
d_call: TRBD1; v_call: TRBV2; j_call: TRBJ2-7; clone_size: NA; cdr3_aa: CARGQDPHEQYF; cdr3_nt: TGTGCCAGAGGACAGGACCCCCACGAGCAGTACTTC
d_call: NA; v_call: TRBV15; j_call: TRBJ2-7; clone_size: NA; cdr3_aa: CATSRGGDRRYEQYF; cdr3_nt: TGTGCCACCAGCAGAGGGGGGGACAGACGCTACGAGCAGTACTTC
d_call: TRBD1; v_call: TRBV10-1; j_call: TRBJ2-2; clone_size: NA; cdr3_aa: CASSVRGRDGELFF; cdr3_nt: TGCGCCAGCAGTGTCAGGGGGCGTGACGGGGAGCTGTTTTTT
d_call: TRBD1; v_call: TRBV6-6; j_call: TRBJ1-3; clone_size: NA; cdr3_aa: CASSDRGPHSGNTIYF; cdr3_nt: TGTGCCAGCTCGGACAGGGGCCCGCACTCTGGAAACACCATATATTTT
d_call: TRBD1; v_call: TRBV6-1; j_call: TRBJ2-7; clone_size: NA; cdr3_aa: CASSEGQGSYEQYF; cdr3_nt: TGTGCCAGCAGTGAAGGACAGGGGTCCTACGAGCAGTACTTC
d_call: NA; v_call: TRBV7-9; j_call: TRBJ2-3; clone_size: few; cdr3_aa: CASSQGHDTDTQYF; cdr3_nt: TGTGCCAGCAGCCAGGGACATGACACAGATACGCAGTATTTT
d_call: TRBD2; v_call: TRBV5-1; j_call: TRBJ2-5; clone_size: few; cdr3_aa: CASSFLGGQETQYF; cdr3_nt: TGCGCCAGCAGCTTTCTGGGGGGGCAAGAGACCCAGTACTTC
d_call: TRBD2; v_call: TRBV4-1; j_call: TRBJ2-1; clone_size: NA; cdr3_aa: CASSHGLAGGNSYNEQFF; cdr3_nt: TGCGCCAGCAGCCATGGACTAGCGGGGGGGAACTCCTACAATGAGCAGTTCTTC
d_call: TRBD1; v_call: TRBV2; j_call: TRBJ1-5; clone_size: NA; cdr3_aa: CASSLQGPGNQPQHF; cdr3_nt: TGTGCCAGCAGTCTACAGGGGCCTGGCAATCAGCCCCAGCATTTT
d_call: NA; v_call: TRBV28; j_call: TRBJ1-5; clone_size: NA; cdr3_aa: CASSPRLNFLGGQPQHF; cdr3_nt: TGTGCCAGCAGTCCCCGACTAAACTTCCTCGGGGGTCAGCCCCAGCATTTT
d_call: NA; v_call: TRBV6-5; j_call: TRBJ1-2; clone_size: NA; cdr3_aa: CASGRQGSNYGYTF; cdr3_nt: TGTGCCAGCGGGCGGCAGGGTAGTAACTATGGCTACACCTTC
d_call: NA; v_call: TRBV4-1; j_call: TRBJ2-7; clone_size: NA; cdr3_aa: CASSQDQGTSYEQYF; cdr3_nt: TGCGCCAGCAGCCAAGATCAGGGGACGTCCTACGAGCAGTACTTC
d_call: NA; v_call: TRBV6-5; j_call: TRBJ1-1; clone_size: NA; cdr3_aa: CASRRVEGWTEAFF; cdr3_nt: TGTGCCAGCAGAAGAGTGGAGGGTTGGACTGAAGCTTTCTTT
d_call: TRBD1; v_call: TRBV6-1; j_call: TRBJ1-1; clone_size: NA; cdr3_aa: CASSTLTGEAEAFF; cdr3_nt: TGTGCCAGCTCAACTTTGACAGGGGAGGCTGAAGCTTTCTTT
d_call: NA; v_call: TRBV5-4; j_call: TRBJ2-7; clone_size: NA; cdr3_aa: CASSLGTGYEQYF; cdr3_nt: TGTGCCAGCAGCTTGGGGACGGGATACGAGCAGTACTTC
d_call: NA; v_call: TRBV13; j_call: TRBJ2-7; clone_size: NA; cdr3_aa: CASSPRGSGYEQYF; cdr3_nt: TGTGCCAGCAGCCCCCGGGGTAGCGGCTACGAGCAGTACTTC
d_call: TRBD2; v_call: TRBV5-6; j_call: TRBJ2-7; clone_size: NA; cdr3_aa: CASSSGPGRGAYEQYF; cdr3_nt: TGTGCCAGCAGCTCGGGACCGGGACGGGGGGCCTACGAGCAGTACTTC
d_call: NA; v_call: TRBV7-6; j_call: TRBJ1-2; clone_size: NA; cdr3_aa: CASSFGGYGYTF; cdr3_nt: TGTGCCAGCAGCTTCGGGGGCTATGGCTACACCTTC
d_call: TRBD1; v_call: TRBV28; j_call: TRBJ1-5; clone_size: NA; cdr3_aa: CASRPHRGQPQHF; cdr3_nt: TGTGCCAGCAGACCACACAGGGGACAGCCCCAGCATTTT
d_call: NA; v_call: TRBV15; j_call: TRBJ2-3; clone_size: NA; cdr3_aa: CATSEWERGDTQYF; cdr3_nt: TGTGCCACCAGTGAATGGGAGCGTGGAGATACGCAGTATTTT
d_call: TRBD1; v_call: TRBV5-4; j_call: TRBJ2-1; clone_size: NA; cdr3_aa: CASSSVDRGPYNEQFF; cdr3_nt: TGTGCCAGCAGCTCAGTCGACAGGGGCCCCTACAATGAGCAGTTCTTC
d_call: TRBD2; v_call: TRBV2; j_call: TRBJ2-5; clone_size: once; cdr3_aa: CASSGSSGYQETQYF; cdr3_nt: TGTGCCAGCAGCGGGTCTAGCGGCTACCAAGAGACCCAGTACTTC
d_call: NA; v_call: TRBV10-1; j_call: TRBJ1-1; clone_size: NA; cdr3_aa: CASSPGRGMNTEAFF; cdr3_nt: TGCGCCAGCAGTCCCGGACGGGGGATGAACACTGAAGCTTTCTTT
d_call: NA; v_call: TRBV19; j_call: TRBJ2-5; clone_size: once; cdr3_aa: CASSIDGEETQYF; cdr3_nt: TGTGCCAGTAGTATTGACGGGGAGGAGACCCAGTACTTC